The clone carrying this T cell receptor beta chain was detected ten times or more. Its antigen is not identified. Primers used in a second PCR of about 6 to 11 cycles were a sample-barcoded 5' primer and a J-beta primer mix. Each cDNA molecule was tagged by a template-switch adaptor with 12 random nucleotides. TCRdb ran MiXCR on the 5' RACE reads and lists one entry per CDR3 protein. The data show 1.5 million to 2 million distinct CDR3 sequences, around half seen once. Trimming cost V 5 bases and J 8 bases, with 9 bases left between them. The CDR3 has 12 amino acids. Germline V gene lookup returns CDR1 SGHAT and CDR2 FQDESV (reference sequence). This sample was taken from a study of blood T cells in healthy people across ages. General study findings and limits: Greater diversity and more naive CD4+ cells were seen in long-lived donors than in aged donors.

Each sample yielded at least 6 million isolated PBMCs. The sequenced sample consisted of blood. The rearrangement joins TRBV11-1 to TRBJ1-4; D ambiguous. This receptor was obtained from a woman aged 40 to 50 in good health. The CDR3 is CASSRGGEKLFF. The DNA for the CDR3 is TGTGCCAGCAGCCGAGGAGGCGAAAAACTGTTTTTT.